These 18 T cell receptor beta chains came from one sample sequenced in a study of cytomegalovirus exposure and HLA in healthy donors. PCR primers comprised 60 Vbeta and 13 Jbeta primers. The protocol was immunoSEQ multiplex PCR, while the TCRdb copy is restricted to in-frame clones and leaves out a portion. There are some 96,000 clones in the sample; roughly four fifths occur only once, and over 6% lies in the top ten. Sample: PBMCs. The receptors were sampled from a female donor in good health and CMV-seronegative.

The chain couples TRBV18 to TRBJ2-7, with 11 nucleotides matching TRBD1. V was pared by 3 bases and J by 4 bases, with 5 bases of the junction left unmatched. Germline V lookup: CDR1 KGHSH, CDR2 LQKENI. The CDR3 has 15 residues. Here the CDR3 reads CASSPGQGELYEQYF. The DNA for the CDR3 is TGTGCCAGCTCACCGGGACAGGGGGAGTTATACGAGCAGTACTTC.

V usage is TRBV6-1 and J usage is TRBJ2-7, with 12 bases that match TRBD1. Trimming cost V 4 bases and J 7 bases; bases outside gene matches: 8. The CDR3 length is 15 residues. Germline V gene data show CDR1 as MNHNS and CDR2 as SASEGT. CDR3 bases: TGTGCCAGCAGTGCCCGGGACAGGGGGCTTCGTGAGCAGTACTTC. Its protein product is CASSARDRGLREQYF.

This rearrangement joins TRBV6-6 to TRBJ2-7, with 9 positions matching TRBD1. Trimming cost V 5 bases and J 3 bases; bases outside gene matches: 8. The CDR3 contains 15 residues. CDR1 is MNHNY and CDR2 is SVGAGI in the germline V gene (reference sequence). The CDR3 DNA follows: TGTGCCAGCAGTGCCCAACAGGGGGCGGGCTACGAGCAGTACTTC. Its protein is CASSAQQGAGYEQYF.

The rearrangement uses TRBV9 and TRBJ1-2; a possible D gene is TRBD1 (6 bases). This CDR3 is 17 amino acids long. Looked up from germline, CDR1 is SGDLS and CDR2 is YYNGEE. Trimming cost V 0 bases and J 0 bases, with 15 bases left between them. CDR3 protein: CASSVVGGGRSNYGYTF. Written as DNA, the CDR3 is TGTGCCAGCAGCGTAGTAGGGGGGGGGAGATCTAACTATGGCTACACCTTC.

The J gene is TRBJ1-3, the V gene TRBV11-2; no firm D call. Germline V gives CDR1 SGHAT, CDR2 FQNNGV. Trimming removed 5 bases from V and 0 bases from J, with 14 bases in between. This CDR3 has 16 amino acids. CDR3: CASSPRGLDSGNTIYF. CDR3 sequence (DNA): TGTGCCAGCAGCCCGCGAGGCCTCGACTCTGGAAACACCATATATTTT. Looking up the rest from reference TRBV11-2 and TRBJ1-3 gives the full variable domain: EAGVAQSPRYKIIEKRQSVAFWCNPISGHATLYWYQQILGQGPKLLIQFQNNGVVDDSQLPKDRFSAERLKGVDSTLKIQPAKLEDSAVYLCASSPRGLDSGNTIYFGEGSWLTVV.

The chain recombines TRBV7-6 with TRBJ2-1, with 7 bases matching TRBD2. The CDR3 length is 14 residues. J lost 4 bases, V lost 8 bases, and 8 bases had no gene match. Germline assignment: CDR1 SGHVS and CDR2 FNYEAQ. CDR3 sequence: CASARAGVYNEQFF. In DNA, the CDR3 is TGTGCCAGCGCCAGGGCGGGGGTATACAATGAGCAGTTCTTC.

The chain is built from TRBV28 and TRBJ2-1; no clear D. The V gene's germline CDR1 is MDHEN and CDR2 SYDVKM. This CDR3 contains 13 residues. Deletions cut 2 bases from V and 8 bases from J, with 10 bases between. The CDR3 region is CASSLQSFHEQFF. For the CDR3, the DNA is TGTGCCAGCAGTTTACAGTCGTTCCATGAGCAGTTCTTC.

This chain uses TRBV19 with TRBJ1-1; D possibly corresponds to TRBD1 (5 bases). Germline CDR1 is LNHDA and CDR2 is SQIVND (reference sequence). The germline V and J ends were trimmed by 5 bases and 5 bases, with 6 bases remaining between them. CDR3 length equals 11 residues. The DNA of the CDR3 is TGTGCCAGTAGTCAGGGAACTGAAGCTTTCTTT. This sequence encodes CASSQGTEAFF. Complete variable domain (other parts from reference TRBV19 and TRBJ1-1): DGGITQSPKYLFRKEGQNVTLSCEQNLNHDAMYWYRQDPGQGLRLIYYSQIVNDFQKGDIAEGYSVSREKKESFPLTVTSAQKNPTAFYLCASSQGTEAFFGQGTRLTVV.

The chain carries TRBV30 and TRBJ2-5; the match to TRBD2 covers 11 bases. The germline CDR1 and CDR2 sequences are GTSNPN and SVGIG (reference sequence). The CDR3 has 14 amino acids. J was trimmed by 2 bases and V by 4 bases; bases with no gene match: 3. The CDR3 spells CAWTGLAVQETQYF. In DNA, the CDR3 is TGTGCCTGGACGGGACTAGCGGTACAAGAGACCCAGTACTTC. Using reference TRBV30 and TRBJ2-5 for the parts outside the CDR3, the full variable domain is SQTIHQWPATLVQPVGSPLSLECTVEGTSNPNLYWYRQAAGRGLQLLFYSVGIGQISSEVPQNLSASRPQDRQFILSSKKLLLSDSGFYLCAWTGLAVQETQYFGPGTRLLVL.

This chain uses TRBV15 with TRBJ1-4; a possible D gene is TRBD1 (5 bases). The ends were cut back, 5 bases at V and 7 bases at J, with 11 bases in the middle. The germline V gene has CDR1 LNHNV and CDR2 YYDKDF (reference sequence). The CDR3 runs 13 residues. CDR3 sequence reads: CATSVRDSEKLFF. In DNA, the CDR3 is TGTGCCACCAGCGTCCGGGACTCTGAAAAACTGTTTTTT.

V and J are TRBV5-1 and TRBJ1-2; 9 bases are a match to TRBD1. The CDR3 contains 15 residues. From germline, CDR1 is SGHRS and CDR2 YFSETQ. With V trimmed by 4 bases and J by 2 bases, 6 bases remained unmatched. The CDR3 is CASSAGTGLNYGYTF. CDR3 DNA sequence: TGCGCCAGCAGCGCCGGGACAGGGCTCAACTATGGCTACACCTTC.

The rearrangement joins TRBV12-5 to TRBJ1-2; TRBD1 matches at 7 bases. J lost 4 bases, V lost 1 base, and 6 bases had no gene match. The CDR3 contains 15 residues. Germline CDR1 and CDR2: LGHNT and FRNRAP. The CDR3 DNA reads TGTGCTAGTGGTTTGGGGGACAGCTCCACCTATGGCTACACCTTC. It is translated as CASGLGDSSTYGYTF. Drawing the rest from reference TRBV12-5 and TRBJ1-2, the complete variable domain is DARVTQTPRHKVTEMGQEVTMRCQPILGHNTVFWYRQTMMQGLELLAYFRNRAPLDDSGMPKDRFSAEMPDATLATLKIQPSEPRDSAVYFCASGLGDSSTYGYTFGSGTRLTVV.

The rearrangement links TRBV19 to TRBJ2-7; D is uncertain. This CDR3 spans 13 amino acids. The germline CDR1 and CDR2 sequences are LNHDA and SQIVND (reference sequence). The V and J ends lost 5 bases and 0 bases respectively, with 8 bases between them. As DNA, the CDR3 is TGTGCCAGTAGTCTGGAGATCTCCTACGAGCAGTACTTC. Its protein is CASSLEISYEQYF.

This clone has a handful of counts. V usage is TRBV27 and J usage is TRBJ2-2; maybe TRBD2 (5 bases). CDR1 MNHEY and CDR2 SMNVEV come from the germline V gene (reference sequence). This CDR3 spans 16 amino acids. V was pared by 7 bases and J by 7 bases, with 22 bases between. The CDR3 protein is CASTFGRGVGLGELFF. Here the CDR3 DNA reads TGTGCCAGCACCTTCGGACGGGGAGTTGGCCTCGGGGAGCTGTTTTTT.

The chain links TRBV30 to TRBJ2-7; TRBD1 matches at 8 bases. The CDR3 contains 14 residues. Trimming cost V 2 bases and J 6 bases; bases outside gene matches: 9. The germline V gene has CDR1 GTSNPN and CDR2 SVGIG (reference sequence). CDR3 sequence (DNA): TGTGCCTGGAGTAATGACAGGGGAATTCTCGAGCAGTACTTC. It codes for CAWSNDRGILEQYF. Combining the CDR3 with reference TRBV30 and TRBJ2-7 gives the whole variable domain SQTIHQWPATLVQPVGSPLSLECTVEGTSNPNLYWYRQAAGRGLQLLFYSVGIGQISSEVPQNLSASRPQDRQFILSSKKLLLSDSGFYLCAWSNDRGILEQYFGPGTRLTVT.

The gene calls are TRBV29-1 and TRBJ2-1, with a weak D call TRBD2 (6 bases). V lost 6 bases and J 4 bases, leaving 16 bases between the germline ends. CDR1 and CDR2 from the germline V gene are SQVTM and ANQGSEA. The CDR3 runs to 14 residues. The CDR3 coding sequence is TGCAGCGTCGGTGGCGGGATGAGATACAATGAGCAGTTCTTC. It yields the protein CSVGGGMRYNEQFF.

V is TRBV9 and J is TRBJ2-7; 7 bases fit TRBD2. The CDR3 extends over 16 amino acids. The trim removed 0 bases at V and 3 bases at J, leaving 9 bases unmatched. CDR1 and CDR2 from the germline V gene are SGDLS and YYNGEE. CDR3 in DNA: TGTGCCAGCAGCGTAGGGGTCGGGGGGATTCGCTACGAGCAGTACTTC. Amino acid sequence: CASSVGVGGIRYEQYF. Together with reference TRBV9 and TRBJ2-7, the CDR3 gives the full variable domain: DSGVTQTPKHLITATGQRVTLRCSPRSGDLSVYWYQQSLDQGLQFLIQYYNGEERAKGNILERFSAQQFPDLHSELNLSSLELGDSALYFCASSVGVGGIRYEQYFGPGTRLTVT.

This clone came up a few times. The rearrangement links TRBV2 to TRBJ1-1; D gene uncertain. The ends were cut back, 6 bases at V and 8 bases at J, with 13 bases in the middle. CDR3 size: 12 residues. Germline V lookup: CDR1 SNHLY, CDR2 FYNNEI. The CDR3 sequence is CASSLILAEAFF. The DNA for the CDR3 is TGTGCCAGCAGCCTGATTCTGGCCGAAGCTTTCTTT.